The table lists the clone carrying this TCR beta chain with many counts. Its specificity is unknown. Researchers made TCR cDNA using 5'RACE template switching, and this step added a universal primer site and UMIs. TCRdb re-called the 5' RACE reads through MiXCR, storing one row per CDR3 protein. The data show over 300,000 distinct CDR3 sequences, approximately 4% seen once. This record belongs to a study of T cells after yellow fever vaccination. The CDR3 sequence is 16 residues long. The ends lost 5 bases at V and 2 bases at J; junction bases unmatched: 7. CDR1 and CDR2 from the germline V gene are LGHNA and YNFKEQ. General study points: Detected again after the booster were most primary-vaccination clones, at 95% to 97% CD4 and 88% CD8. A weaker but faster secondary response was observed, peaking on day 5 versus 15.

V gene TRBV4-2 combines with J gene TRBJ2-5; 11 bases line up with TRBD1. The TCR originated in a man between 18 and 29 years old who received the YFV17D yellow fever vaccine. The sequences come from PBMCs, collected 5 days after the yellow fever booster vaccination. CDR3: CASSLGGQGAQETQYF. CDR3 DNA sequence: TGTGCCAGCAGCTTAGGAGGACAGGGGGCGCAAGAGACCCAGTACTTC.